The 7 T cell receptor beta chains presented below share a single source sample, sequenced in a study of blood T cell repertoires in COVID-19. Measured with immunoSEQ multiplex PCR; TCRdb has only the in-frame clones, and not every one. This table has around 130,000 clones, about 88% appearing once. Material for sequencing was PBMCs or T cells enriched from blood (not recorded which). Receptors were obtained from a man aged 40-55 years with acute COVID-19.

This clone has only one observation. This chain connects TRBV19 to TRBJ1-4; D ambiguous. Germline lookup yields CDR1 LNHDA and CDR2 SQIVND (reference sequence). Trimming left V 0 bases short and J 5 bases short, with 10 bases between. The CDR3 consists of 15 residues. CDR3 nucleotide sequence: TGTGCCAGTAGTATAGATCACCGCGTAAATGAAAAACTGTTTTTT. Residues: CASSIDHRVNEKLFF.

CDR3 sequence (DNA): TGTGCCAGCAGCCCTGACAGGGGGCGACAGCCCCAGCATTTT. It is translated as CASSPDRGRQPQHF. The chain uses TRBV5-8 and TRBJ1-5; 10 positions agree with TRBD1. The CDR3 has 14 amino acids. Trimming removed 4 bases from V and 7 bases from J; junction bases left unmatched: 5. CDR1 is SGHTS and CDR2 is YDEGEE in the germline V gene.

The chain employs TRBV27 and TRBJ2-2; tentative D call: TRBD1 (6 bases). V lost 4 bases and J lost 1, with 7 bases in between. There are 14 residues in the CDR3. CDR1 is MNHEY, CDR2 SMNVEV, per germline (reference sequence). CDR3 in DNA: TGTGCCAGCAGTTCGGGACAGAACACCGGGGAGCTGTTTTTT. It is translated as CASSSGQNTGELFF.

This clone occurred a few times. The V call is TRBV5-1, the J call TRBJ2-1; 10 nucleotides align to TRBD1. The CDR3 covers 15 residues. Trimming at V came to 5 bases and at J to 7 bases, leaving 9 bases not matched to a gene. Germline-derived CDR1 and CDR2 are SGHRS and YFSETQ. CDR3 amino acids: CASRSPGTGVNEQFF. The CDR3 DNA sequence: TGCGCCAGCAGATCGCCCGGGACAGGGGTAAATGAGCAGTTCTTC.

This clone was recorded a few times. The J gene is TRBJ1-1, the V gene TRBV28, with D unclear. From germline, CDR1 is MDHEN and CDR2 SYDVKM. This CDR3 is 11 amino acids long. Trimming removed 1 base from V and 11 bases from J, with 8 bases in between. The CDR3 DNA reads as TGTGCCAGCAGTTTATTACAAGCGGCTTTCTTT. Translating it yields CASSLLQAAFF.

CDR3 DNA: TGTGCCAGCAGCTTAACGCGGCCTAATGAAAAACTGTTTTTT. Translated: CASSLTRPNEKLFF. The chain couples TRBV7-9 to TRBJ1-4; unclear D gene. The CDR3 has 14 residues. Trimming cost V 2 bases and J 3 bases, with 7 bases left between them. Germline CDR1 and CDR2: SEHNR and FQNEAQ (reference sequence).

V usage is TRBV19 and J usage is TRBJ2-7; D is perhaps TRBD2 (6 bases). The CDR3 extends over 15 amino acids. The V gene lost 0 bases and the J gene lost 5 bases, with 14 bases spanning the gap. CDR1 LNHDA and CDR2 SQIVND come from the germline V gene (reference sequence). The CDR3 region has the DNA TGTGCCAGTAGTATAGATGCAGCAGGGAGGAACGAGCAGTACTTC. Its translation: CASSIDAAGRNEQYF.